This TCR beta chain was sequenced for a study of T cells in Graves' hyperthyroidism and ophthalmopathy. Many counts were recorded for this clonotype. Antigen: not known. Uncontrolled infection, other autoimmune disease, pregnancy or lactation excluded patients. The source material, RNA transcripts, was used to amplify TCR beta CDR3 regions. The study used the HTBI primer set for a first-round RT-PCR of the TCR CDR3. A single record per CDR3 protein comes from TCRdb applying MiXCR to the multiplex PCR reads. Here the sample spans 800,000 or so distinct CDR3 sequences, about 38% being singletons. General study points: Stable hyperthyroidism and ophthalmopathy were separated using 13 V-J signatures.

The TCR sequence derives from a man younger than 35 with Graves' hyperthyroidism. Material: blood.

CDR3 sequence reads: CSARGSGVRAFF. The CDR3 bases are TGCAGTGCTAGAGGGTCAGGCGTGCGAGCTTTCTTT. The rearrangement joins TRBV20-1 to TRBJ1-1, with D hard to call. This CDR3 contains 12 residues. CDR1 and CDR2 from the germline V gene are DFQATT and SNEGSKA (reference sequence). V lost 1 base to trimming and J lost 10 bases, with 13 bases between them.